The next 21 T cell receptor beta chains were all read from a single sample in a study of T cells in Graves' hyperthyroidism and ophthalmopathy. Amplification targeted TCR beta CDR3 regions from RNA transcripts. A first-round RT-PCR of the TCR CDR3 used the HTBI primer set. TCRdb passed the multiplex PCR reads through MiXCR, listing each CDR3 protein once. In the table there are about 590,000 distinct CDR3 sequences, 15% to 18% of which are singletons. The sequenced sample consisted of blood. These TCRs come from a woman aged 25 to 39 with Graves' hyperthyroidism.

This chain uses TRBV18 with TRBJ1-2, with D unresolved. The germline CDR1 and CDR2 sequences are KGHSH and LQKENI. The CDR3 runs 13 residues. V lost 8 bases and J lost 8, with 18 bases in between. The CDR3 region has the DNA TGTGCCAGCCTAAGCGCCGGTGACGGCGGCTACACCTTC. It specifies CASLSAGDGGYTF.

V gene TRBV19 combines with J gene TRBJ1-5; tentatively, D is TRBD1 (6 bases). Per the germline V gene, CDR1 is LNHDA and CDR2 is SQIVND (reference sequence). Between the trimmed V and J ends, which lost 6 bases and 3 bases, there was a span of 12 bases. CDR3 length equals 14 residues. In DNA, the CDR3 is TGTGCCAGTAGAATGGGACACCTCAATCAGCCCCAGCATTTT. Translation gives CASRMGHLNQPQHF. Drawing the rest from reference TRBV19 and TRBJ1-5, the complete variable domain is DGGITQSPKYLFRKEGQNVTLSCEQNLNHDAMYWYRQDPGQGLRLIYYSQIVNDFQKGDIAEGYSVSREKKESFPLTVTSAQKNPTAFYLCASRMGHLNQPQHFGDGTRLSIL.

This clonotype was recorded at least ten times. The chain has TRBV20-1 and TRBJ1-2, with 9 bases identical to TRBD1. In germline, CDR1 is DFQATT, CDR2 SNEGSKA (reference sequence). The CDR3 has 13 residues. V trimming: 6 bases; J trimming: 8 bases; junction bases outside the gene matches: 10. CDR3 sequence reads: CSAPRDRAWGYTF. The CDR3 DNA sequence: TGCAGTGCCCCTCGGGACAGGGCATGGGGCTACACCTTC.

In its sample, this clonotype was seen many times. J is TRBJ2-1 and V is TRBV5-1; D unresolved. Trimming stripped 1 base from V and 0 bases from J, with 5 bases between. Germline lookup yields CDR1 SGHRS and CDR2 YFSETQ. The CDR3 totals 14 residues. CDR3 sequence (DNA): TGCGCCAGCAGCTTGTTCATCTCCTACAATGAGCAGTTCTTC. Its translation is CASSLFISYNEQFF.

The sample holds a few counts of this clonotype. This chain connects TRBV20-1 to TRBJ2-7; D might be TRBD1 or TRBD2, each matching 5 bases. V lost 6 bases and J lost 3, with 21 bases in between. The CDR3 extends over 15 amino acids. Germline V gene data show CDR1 as DFQATT and CDR2 as SNEGSKA (reference sequence). The CDR3 reads CSAAASGPNNYEQYF. CDR3 nucleotides: TGCAGTGCCGCGGCGTCGGGACCAAACAACTACGAGCAGTACTTC.

This clonotype occurred many times. CDR3 DNA sequence: TGTGCCAGCAGCACCCCTTTGGGGGAGGGCACAGATACGCAGTATTTT. It codes for CASSTPLGEGTDTQYF. The chain recombines TRBV7-9 with TRBJ2-3; D perhaps matches TRBD2 (6 bases). V lost 5 bases to trimming and J lost 1 base, with 16 bases between them. Germline values: CDR1 SEHNR, CDR2 FQNEAQ (reference sequence). The CDR3 consists of 16 residues. Based on the CDR3 plus reference TRBV7-9 and TRBJ2-3, the full variable domain is DTGVSQNPRHKITKRGQNVTFRCDPISEHNRLYWYRQTLGQGPEFLTYFQNEAQLEKSRLLSDRFSAERPKGSFSTLEIQRTEQGDSAMYLCASSTPLGEGTDTQYFGPGTRLTVL.

The V and J genes are TRBV2 and TRBJ2-5; 9 bases align to TRBD1. Germline V gene sequence: CDR1 SNHLY, CDR2 FYNNEI. Trimming at V came to 6 bases and at J to 5 bases, leaving 19 bases not matched to a gene. The CDR3 runs to 18 residues. The CDR3 sequence: CASRGGQGLLATRETQYF. CDR3 sequence (DNA): TGTGCCAGCAGGGGGGGACAGGGTCTGTTGGCCACAAGGGAGACCCAGTACTTC.

This clonotype was picked up many times. V gene TRBV11-2 combines with J gene TRBJ2-3; D may be TRBD1 (6 bases). V lost 7 bases and J lost 4, with 24 bases in between. The CDR3 is made up of 17 amino acids. The germline gives CDR1 SGHAT, CDR2 FQNNGV. CDR3 sequence reads: CASTLHRDNHASDTQYF. The CDR3 DNA reads as TGTGCCAGCACCCTACACCGGGACAATCATGCATCAGATACGCAGTATTTT.

This clonotype was detected ten times or more. The chain links TRBV18 to TRBJ2-4; 7 bases line up with TRBD1. The CDR3 consists of 16 residues. Trimming at V came to 5 bases and at J to 6 bases, leaving 13 bases not matched to a gene. Germline V lookup: CDR1 KGHSH, CDR2 LQKENI. The CDR3 DNA reads TGTGCCAGCTCATCTACCTCCGGGACAGCCGTAAACATTCAGTACTTC. Translating it yields CASSSTSGTAVNIQYF.

As regards this clonotype: Its ends do not fully match the called genes, so a read error is possible. This chain uses TRBV5-1 with TRBJ2-7; D uncertain. Germline values: CDR1 SGHRS, CDR2 YFSETQ. This CDR3 contains 14 residues. The CDR3 DNA sequence: TGCGGCAGCACATGGACCTCCCCCAGGTACGAGCAGTACTTC. It is translated as CGSTWTSPRYEQYF.

This clonotype was recorded at least ten times. The genes are TRBV29-1 and TRBJ1-1; 7 bases align to TRBD1. J was trimmed by 4 bases and V by 6 bases; bases with no gene match: 14. The CDR3 covers 15 residues. Germline V gene sequence: CDR1 SQVTM, CDR2 ANQGSEA. The CDR3 sequence: CSVEDPRGRGTEAFF. The CDR3 DNA sequence: TGCAGCGTCGAGGATCCGAGGGGGCGAGGCACTGAAGCTTTCTTT.

This clonotype has more than one count but fewer than ten. V and J are TRBV27 and TRBJ1-1; D may be TRBD1 (5 bases). CDR1 is MNHEY and CDR2 is SMNVEV in the germline V gene (reference sequence). The CDR3 loop spans 13 amino acids. Trimming took 6 bases from V and 7 from J, leaving 15 bases between them. The CDR3 region is CASSQPGGGEAFF. The CDR3 nucleotides read TGTGCCAGCAGCCAACCCGGGGGGGGTGAAGCTTTCTTT.

V is TRBV6-2 or TRBV6-3 and J is TRBJ1-1; 7 bases align to TRBD1. This CDR3 has 14 residues. In germline, CDR1 is MNHEY, CDR2 SVGEGT. J lost 2 bases, V lost 7 bases, and 7 bases had no gene match. The CDR3: CASTPDRPNTEAFF. In DNA, the CDR3 is TGTGCCAGCACCCCGGACAGGCCAAACACTGAAGCTTTCTTT.

Ten or more counts support this clonotype. V and J are TRBV3-1 and TRBJ2-7; 8 bases are shared with TRBD1. Germline trimming cut 6 bases from V and 7 bases from J; bases unmatched to any gene: 14. The germline CDR1 and CDR2 sequences are LGHDT and YNNKEL (reference sequence). The CDR3 loop spans 15 amino acids. CDR3 nucleotides: TGTGCCAGCAGTCGCACCGGGACAGGTTCTCGGGAGCAGTACTTC. This codes for CASSRTGTGSREQYF.

This clonotype came up many times. The V gene is TRBV27, the J gene TRBJ1-5; D not resolved. V was trimmed by 8 bases and J by 5 bases, leaving 16 bases between them. The CDR3 loop spans 14 amino acids. The V gene's germline CDR1 is MNHEY and CDR2 SMNVEV (reference sequence). The CDR3 DNA follows: TGTGCCAGCGCCCTAGGGCAGGAGGATCAGCCCCAGCATTTT. Amino acid sequence: CASALGQEDQPQHF.

This clonotype appeared many times. The chain carries TRBV3-1 and TRBJ2-7; the D is unclear. The V gene lost 8 bases and the J gene lost 2 bases, with 13 bases spanning the gap. The CDR3 runs to 13 residues. In germline, CDR1 is LGHDT, CDR2 YNNKEL (reference sequence). CDR3 loop: CASGTTPTYEQYF. The CDR3 coding sequence is TGTGCCAGCGGAACGACACCGACCTACGAGCAGTACTTC.

V gene TRBV27 combines with J gene TRBJ1-6; TRBD1 is a possible D gene (5 bases). V was pared by 3 bases and J by 10 bases, with 16 bases between. The germline CDR1 and CDR2 sequences are MNHEY and SMNVEV (reference sequence). CDR3 length: 15 amino acids. CDR3 in amino acids: CASSFLGPLGSPLHF. In DNA, the CDR3 is TGTGCCAGCAGTTTTTTGGGACCCCTCGGCTCACCCCTCCACTTT.

The table lists this clonotype with many counts. V gene TRBV10-1 combines with J gene TRBJ2-7; 9 positions match TRBD2. This CDR3 comprises 16 residues. After removal of 7 bases from V and 2 bases from J, the junction contained 12 bases not matched to a gene. The V gene's germline CDR1 is WNHNN and CDR2 SYGVQD (reference sequence). The CDR3 loop reads CASIRIAGVIPYEQYF. Here the CDR3 DNA reads TGCGCCAGCATCCGAATAGCGGGAGTCATCCCCTACGAGCAGTACTTC.

In this sample, this clonotype turned up many times. This chain connects TRBV7-2 to TRBJ2-7, with TRBD2 matching 9 bases. The V and J ends lost 0 bases and 4 bases, in that order; junction bases with no gene match: 7. This CDR3 has 16 amino acids. In germline, CDR1 is SGHTA, CDR2 FQGNSA. The CDR3 DNA reads TGTGCCAGCAGCTTAGCGGTAGCGGGAGCGGGGTACGAGCAGTACTTC. This gives the protein CASSLAVAGAGYEQYF.

The sample holds many counts of this clonotype. The rearrangement uses TRBV11-2 and TRBJ2-1, with D unresolved. V was trimmed by 7 bases and J by 2 bases, leaving 12 bases between them. The CDR3 totals 14 residues. Germline V gives CDR1 SGHAT, CDR2 FQNNGV. Written as DNA, the CDR3 is TGTGCCAGCACAACCCACCACCCCTACAATGAGCAGTTCTTC. Translating gives CASTTHHPYNEQFF. The full variable domain, completed using reference TRBV11-2 and TRBJ2-1, is EAGVAQSPRYKIIEKRQSVAFWCNPISGHATLYWYQQILGQGPKLLIQFQNNGVVDDSQLPKDRFSAERLKGVDSTLKIQPAKLEDSAVYLCASTTHHPYNEQFFGPGTRLTVL.

This clonotype was recorded at least ten times. The rearrangement links TRBV7-3 to TRBJ2-3, with 8 bases that match TRBD1. With V trimmed by 6 bases and J by 0 bases, 2 bases remained unmatched. This CDR3 is built from 14 residues. Germline V gives CDR1 SGHTA, CDR2 FQGTGA. The CDR3 coding sequence is TGTGCCAGCAGGCGGACAGGGAGCACAGATACGCAGTATTTT. It is translated as CASRRTGSTDTQYF.